This T cell receptor beta chain is drawn from a study of cytomegalovirus exposure and HLA in healthy donors. On this clone: Antigen specificity is unknown.

The PCR employed 60 Vbeta primers together with 13 Jbeta primers. The data were produced by immunoSEQ multiplex PCR, yet TCRdb's version contains in-frame clones alone and is incomplete. The data hold 130,000 or so clones, with over 60% observed a single time. Regarding the study as a whole: Cytomegalovirus-associated status was assigned to about 160 TCR beta chains. Fewer N-insertions than the roughly 670-donor mean were reportedly shown by an Asian-associated ancestry cluster in a later analysis. Some V segments, including TRBV6-2 and TRBV6-3, were excluded as indistinguishable. Presence/absence analyses treated sequencing depth as roughly uniform across donors.

From germline, CDR1 is SGHTA and CDR2 FQGNSA. This CDR3 contains 14 residues. V gave up 6 bases and J gave up 2 bases, with 14 bases separating them. The specimen was PBMCs. The TCR comes from a woman in her sixties in good health and CMV-seronegative. The V and J genes are TRBV7-2 and TRBJ2-7; D unresolved. CDR3 sequence: CASSPAGSAYEQYF. In DNA form, the CDR3 reads TGTGCCAGCAGTCCCGCCGGGTCCGCCTACGAGCAGTACTTC.